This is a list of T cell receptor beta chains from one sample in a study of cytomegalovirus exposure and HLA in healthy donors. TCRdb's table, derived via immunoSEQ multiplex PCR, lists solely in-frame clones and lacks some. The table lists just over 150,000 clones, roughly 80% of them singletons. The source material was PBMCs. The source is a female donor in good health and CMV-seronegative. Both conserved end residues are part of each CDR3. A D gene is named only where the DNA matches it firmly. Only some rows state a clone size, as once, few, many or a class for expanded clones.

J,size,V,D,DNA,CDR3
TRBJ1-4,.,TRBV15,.,TGTGCCACCAGCAGACAGAAGACAGTCCCCCGGGAAAAACTGTTTTTT,CATSRQKTVPREKLFF
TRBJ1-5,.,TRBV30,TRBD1,TGTGCCTGGAAAGGGACAGGGGATCAGCCCCAGCATTTT,CAWKGTGDQPQHF
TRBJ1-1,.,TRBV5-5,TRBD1,TGTGCCAGCAGCGAGGTCCCGGGACAGGGGCGTCTAGTCTTT,CASSEVPGQGRLVF
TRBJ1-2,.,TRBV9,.,TGTGCCAGCAGCGTTCCCGGCAGCGATATTAATGGCTACACCTTC,CASSVPGSDINGYTF
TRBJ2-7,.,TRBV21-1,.,TGTCCCATTATAAGAAATGCGGGGGAGTACTTC,CPIIRNAGEYF
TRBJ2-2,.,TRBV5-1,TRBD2,TGCGCCAGCAGCTTTACTAGCGGGGGGGCCAACACCGGGGAGCTGTTTTTT,CASSFTSGGANTGELFF
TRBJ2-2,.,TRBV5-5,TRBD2,TGTGCCAGCAGCTTTCGGGGTCGCGGGGGGGCCCGGGACACCGGGGAGCTGTTTTTT,CASSFRGRGGARDTGELFF
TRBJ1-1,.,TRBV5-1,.,TGCGCCAGCAGCTTGAAGGGGCTTGACACTGAAGCTTTCTTT,CASSLKGLDTEAFF
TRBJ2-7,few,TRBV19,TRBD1,TGTGCCAGTAGTATACTCGACAGGGATCACGAGCAGTACTTC,CASSILDRDHEQYF
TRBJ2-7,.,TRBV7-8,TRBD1,TGTGCCAGCAGCCCGACAGGGTATAACGAGCAGTACTTC,CASSPTGYNEQYF
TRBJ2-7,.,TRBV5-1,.,TGCGCCAGCAGCTTTCTCGGGGAATCCACCTACGAGCAGTACTTC,CASSFLGESTYEQYF
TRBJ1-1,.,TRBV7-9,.,TGTGCCAGCAGCCGAGGGGAGGGGCTGAACACTGAAGCTTTCTTT,CASSRGEGLNTEAFF
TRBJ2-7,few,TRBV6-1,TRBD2,TGTGCCAGCAGGGAGACTAGCGGGAGTCCCTACGAGCAGTACTTC,CASRETSGSPYEQYF
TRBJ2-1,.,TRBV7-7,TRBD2,TGTGCCAGCAGCTCGGCCCCCCCGGCTAGCGGGGGTAATGAGCAGTTCTTC,CASSSAPPASGGNEQFF
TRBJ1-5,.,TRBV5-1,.,TGCGCCAGCAGCTTGGATGGGGGGAGAGGACAGCCCCAGCATTTT,CASSLDGGRGQPQHF
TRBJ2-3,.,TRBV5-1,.,TGCGCCAGCAGCTTGGAAGATGTCCGGGATACGCAGTATTTT,CASSLEDVRDTQYF
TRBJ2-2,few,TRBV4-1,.,TGCGCCAGCAGCCAAGTCGGGGGGAACACCGGGGAGCTGTTTTTT,CASSQVGGNTGELFF
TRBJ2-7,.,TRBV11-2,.,TGTGCCAGCAGCTTATCGGGCGGGACGGTCTACGAGCAGTACTTC,CASSLSGGTVYEQYF
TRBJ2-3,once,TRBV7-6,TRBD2,TGTGCCAGCAGCTCAGAGGGGCGGGAGGGCGATACGCAGTATTTT,CASSSEGREGDTQYF
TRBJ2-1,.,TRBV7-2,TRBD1,TGTGCCAGCAGCCGCCGGACAGGGTTCTCCTACAATGAGCAGTTCTTC,CASSRRTGFSYNEQFF
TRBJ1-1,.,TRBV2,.,TGTGCCAGCACTCCGGGACACCAGAACACTGAAGCTTTCTTT,CASTPGHQNTEAFF
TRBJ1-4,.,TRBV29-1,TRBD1,TGCAGCGCAGGACAGGGGGCGAGTAATGAAAAACTGTTTTTT,CSAGQGASNEKLFF
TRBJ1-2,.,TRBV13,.,TGTGCCAGCAGCTTAGTTCGGATTTCGCAGGGCGACGGCTACACCTTC,CASSLVRISQGDGYTF
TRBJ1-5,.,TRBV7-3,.,TGTGCCAGCAGCTTACTGGGAGGGAGCAATCAGCCCCAGCATTTT,CASSLLGGSNQPQHF
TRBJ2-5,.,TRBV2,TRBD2,TGTGCCAGCAGTTTAGCGGGAGGCCGACAAGAGACCCAGTACTTC,CASSLAGGRQETQYF
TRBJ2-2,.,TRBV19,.,TGTGCCAGTAGTATTTATCTGTCCTCCGGGGAGCTGTTTTTT,CASSIYLSSGELFF
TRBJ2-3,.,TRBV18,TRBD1,TGTGCCAGCTCAACCCGGGACAGGGGATGGGCAGATACGCAGTATTTT,CASSTRDRGWADTQYF
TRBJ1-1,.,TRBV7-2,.,TGTGCCAGCAGCTTAGCTCGACAGGAGAACACTGAAGCTTTCTTT,CASSLARQENTEAFF
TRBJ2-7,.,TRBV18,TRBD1,TGTGCCAGCTCACCCATGGGACAGTCCCTAGCCGAGCAGTACTTC,CASSPMGQSLAEQYF
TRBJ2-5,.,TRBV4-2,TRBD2,TGTGCCAGCAGCCAAGAAACGGGAGGGCCCGGGACCCAGTACTTC,CASSQETGGPGTQYF
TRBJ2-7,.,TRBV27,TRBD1,TGTGCCAGCAGTTACGGACAGGGCATTCCCGAGCAGTACTTC,CASSYGQGIPEQYF
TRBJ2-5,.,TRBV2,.,TGTGCCAGCAGTGAATGGAAGGGGTGGCAAGAGACCCAGTACTTC,CASSEWKGWQETQYF
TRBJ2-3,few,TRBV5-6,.,TGTGCCAGCAGCTTGGCAGGCGGGAGAGGGGGGACTACGCAGTATTTT,CASSLAGGRGGTTQYF
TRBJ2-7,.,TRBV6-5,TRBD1,TGTGCCAGCAGTTACTCGACAGGGGCGCAATGGTACGAGCAGTACTTC,CASSYSTGAQWYEQYF
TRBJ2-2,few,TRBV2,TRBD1,TGTGCCAGCAGCGCCCTCGGACAGGGAGGGCTGTTTTTT,CASSALGQGGLFF
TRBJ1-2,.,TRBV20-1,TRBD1,TGCAGTGCTCGACAGGGAGGCTACACCTTC,CSARQGGYTF
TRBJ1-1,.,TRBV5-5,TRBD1,TGTGCCAGCAGCTGGGACGCCGGGACAGGGTTATTCACTGAAGCTTTCTTT,CASSWDAGTGLFTEAFF
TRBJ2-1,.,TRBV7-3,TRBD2,TGTGCCAGCAGCTCGAACCCATTGTTTCCGGGACTAGCGTTTAATGAGCAGTTCTTC,CASSSNPLFPGLAFNEQFF